This T cell receptor (beta chain) was sequenced during a study of technical replicates of blood from several donors. Using immunoSEQ multiplex PCR, the repertoire was profiled, and TCRdb retains in-frame clones only, with some absent. The table has approximately 85,000 clones, 94% seen once; the top ten hold less than 0.3%. Trimming left V 7 bases short and J 3 bases short, with 18 bases between. The germline V gene has CDR1 MNHNS and CDR2 SASEGT. The CDR3 consists of 15 residues. The specimen was T cells isolated from PBMCs. V is TRBV6-1 and J is TRBJ1-1; D ambiguous. The TCR sequence derives from a human donor in good health. The CDR3 reads CASTLREGSYTEAFF. CDR3 nucleotides: TGTGCCAGCACCCTTCGGGAGGGTAGTTACACTGAAGCTTTCTTT.